The sequence of this T cell receptor (beta chain) was determined in a study of shared clonotypes between healthy human individuals. General study findings and limits: The study drew on few donors, limiting represented genetic and exposure-history diversity.

The CDR3 has 15 amino acids. In germline, CDR1 is MNHNS, CDR2 SASEGT. The J segment lost 5 bases and the V segment lost 2 bases, leaving 7 bases of the junction unmatched. Concerning this clone itself: The target antigen is unknown.

Those who donated were healthy HIV-negative adults, with no recent acute infections or vaccinations reported. Genomic DNA of every subset was divided equally among multiple immunoSEQ plates. Original handling: In the immunoSEQ data, sequences were junction-only and lacked quality scores, so filtering differed. Here immunoSEQ multiplex PCR was the method, and the copy in TCRdb shows in-frame clones only, minus some. V, J and clone size are taken as reported in that table, and D and trimming were inferred from the DNA itself. The sample lists 470,000 or so clones; 65% to 85% were seen once. The sequence derives from a woman between 35 and 50 years old in good health. Some clones in this sample may be carry-over from other donors' samples. Sequencing used PBMCs. The chain recombines TRBV6-1 with TRBJ2-7; 9 bases map to TRBD2. CDR3 sequence: CASSENAGGYDEQYF. The CDR3 DNA sequence: TGTGCCAGCAGTGAAAATGCGGGAGGGTACGACGAGCAGTACTTC.